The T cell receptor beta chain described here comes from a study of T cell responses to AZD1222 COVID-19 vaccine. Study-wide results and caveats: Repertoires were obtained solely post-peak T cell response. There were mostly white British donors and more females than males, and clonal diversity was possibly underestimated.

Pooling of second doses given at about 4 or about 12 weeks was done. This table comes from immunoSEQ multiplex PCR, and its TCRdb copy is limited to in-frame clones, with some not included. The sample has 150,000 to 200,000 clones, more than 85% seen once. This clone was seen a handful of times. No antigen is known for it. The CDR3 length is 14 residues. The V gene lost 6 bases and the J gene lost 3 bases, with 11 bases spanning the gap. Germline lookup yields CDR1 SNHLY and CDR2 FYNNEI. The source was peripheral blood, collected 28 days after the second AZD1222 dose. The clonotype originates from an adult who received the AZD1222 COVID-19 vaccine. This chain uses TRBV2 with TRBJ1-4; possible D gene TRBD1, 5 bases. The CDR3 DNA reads TGTGCCAGCAGCCAGGGAGTTTCTAATGAAAAACTGTTTTTT. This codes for CASSQGVSNEKLFF.